One TCR beta chain is described in this entry. This clone is categorized as medium-sized (0.01 to 0.1%). Which antigen it targets is not known. Per-base quality was not reported, and no clone a single base away is much larger than it. Receptor libraries were prepared by the immunoSEQ multiplex PCR assay. TCRdb limited this immuneACCESS table to in-frame rearrangements with V and J called. A share of clones is missing; checked studies link under half to unresolved V genes, and the rest is unexplained. Here the sample has some 20,000 clones; roughly 90% occur a single time. The ten largest clones take up 5.3% of the sample. The sample belongs to a study of T cell changes during pregnancy in multiple sclerosis (dated by TCRdb to between 2019 and 2020). About the full investigation: The study examined how the T cell repertoire changed over the course of pregnancy in women with multiple sclerosis.

The CDR3 goes from the cysteine to the phenylalanine over 16 residues. Of all the DNA, just the CDR3 is kept, 48 bases in frame from base 1. At the junction V is shortened by 3 bases and J by 4 bases, with 18 bases in between. CDR1 and CDR2 are drawn from the germline V gene: MDHEN, SYDVKM. The source of this sequence is a female donor in good health, enrolled as a control in a pregnancy study. The rearrangement joined TRBV28 to TRBJ1-1; the best D guess is TRBD1, with 6 bases matching. The input for sequencing was CD8+ T cells from peripheral blood mononuclear cells, taken in the second trimester of pregnancy. The CDR3: CASSLSTGLRSTEAFF. The bases read TGTGCCAGCAGTTTGAGCACAGGGCTAAGGAGCACTGAAGCTTTCTTT.